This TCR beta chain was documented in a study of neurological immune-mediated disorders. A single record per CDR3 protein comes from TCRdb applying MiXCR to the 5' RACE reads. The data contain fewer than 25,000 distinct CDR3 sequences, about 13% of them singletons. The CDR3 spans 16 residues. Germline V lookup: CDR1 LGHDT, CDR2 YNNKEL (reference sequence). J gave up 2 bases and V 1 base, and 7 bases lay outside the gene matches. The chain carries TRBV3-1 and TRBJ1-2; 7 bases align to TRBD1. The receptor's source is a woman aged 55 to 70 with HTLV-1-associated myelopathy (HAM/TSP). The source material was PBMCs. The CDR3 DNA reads TGTGCCAGCAGCCAAGGGCCGGGACAGCGGAACTATGGCTACACCTTC. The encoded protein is CASSQGPGQRNYGYTF.